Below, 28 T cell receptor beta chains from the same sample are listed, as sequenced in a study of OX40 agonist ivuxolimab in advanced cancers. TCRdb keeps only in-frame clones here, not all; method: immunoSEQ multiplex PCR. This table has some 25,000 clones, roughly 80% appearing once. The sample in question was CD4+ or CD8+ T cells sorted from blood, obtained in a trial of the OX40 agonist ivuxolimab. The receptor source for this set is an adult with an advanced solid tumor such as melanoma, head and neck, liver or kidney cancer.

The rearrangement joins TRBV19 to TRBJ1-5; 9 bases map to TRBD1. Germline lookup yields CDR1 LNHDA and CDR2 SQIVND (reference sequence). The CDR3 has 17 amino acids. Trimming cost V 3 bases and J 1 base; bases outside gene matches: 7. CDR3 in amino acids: CASSIPTGGGSNQPQHF. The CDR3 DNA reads TGTGCCAGTAGTATCCCGACAGGGGGAGGAAGCAATCAGCCCCAGCATTTT.

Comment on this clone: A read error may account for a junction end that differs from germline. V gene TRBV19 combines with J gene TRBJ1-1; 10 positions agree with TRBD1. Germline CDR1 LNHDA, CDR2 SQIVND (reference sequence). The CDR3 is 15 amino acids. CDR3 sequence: CASSTSGQGNAEAFF. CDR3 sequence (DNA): TGTGCCAGTAGTACTTCGGGACAGGGGAACGCTGAAGCTTTCTTT.

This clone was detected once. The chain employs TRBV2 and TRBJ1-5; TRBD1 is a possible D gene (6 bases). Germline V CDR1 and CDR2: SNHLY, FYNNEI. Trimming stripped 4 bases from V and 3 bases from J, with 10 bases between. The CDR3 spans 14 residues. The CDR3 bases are TGTGCCAGCAGTGCTAGGACAGACAATCAGCCCCAGCATTTT. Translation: CASSARTDNQPQHF.

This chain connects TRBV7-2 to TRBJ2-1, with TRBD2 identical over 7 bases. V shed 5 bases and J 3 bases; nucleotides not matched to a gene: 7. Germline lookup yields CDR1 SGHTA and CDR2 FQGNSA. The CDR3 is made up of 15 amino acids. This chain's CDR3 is CASSLSREVYNEQFF. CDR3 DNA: TGTGCCAGCAGCCTTTCCCGGGAGGTCTACAATGAGCAGTTCTTC.

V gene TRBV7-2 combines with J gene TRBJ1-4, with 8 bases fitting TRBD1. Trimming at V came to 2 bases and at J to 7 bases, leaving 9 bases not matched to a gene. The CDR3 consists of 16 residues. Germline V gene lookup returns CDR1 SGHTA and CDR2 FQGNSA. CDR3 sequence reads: CASSLPGGGSSEKLFF. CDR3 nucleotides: TGTGCCAGCAGCTTACCAGGGGGCGGTTCGAGTGAAAAACTGTTTTTT.

CDR3 amino acids: CASSRAAGYGYTF. The DNA for the CDR3 is TGTGCCAGCAGCCGGGCAGCTGGCTATGGCTACACCTTC. The chain has TRBV28 and TRBJ1-2; D not certain. This CDR3 contains 13 residues. Per the germline V gene, CDR1 is MDHEN and CDR2 is SYDVKM. The V and J ends lost 6 bases and 4 bases respectively, with 12 bases between them.

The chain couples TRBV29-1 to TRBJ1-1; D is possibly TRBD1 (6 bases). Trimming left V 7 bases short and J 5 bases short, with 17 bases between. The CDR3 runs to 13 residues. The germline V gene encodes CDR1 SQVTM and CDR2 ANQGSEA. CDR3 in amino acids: CSESKMGATEAFF. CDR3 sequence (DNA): TGCAGCGAGTCGAAGATGGGGGCAACTGAAGCTTTCTTT. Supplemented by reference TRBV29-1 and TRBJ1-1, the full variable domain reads SAVISQKPSRDICQRGTSLTIQCQVDSQVTMMFWYRQQPGQSLTLIATANQGSEATYESGFVIDKFPISRPNLTFSTLTVSNMSPEDSSIYLCSESKMGATEAFFGQGTRLTVV.

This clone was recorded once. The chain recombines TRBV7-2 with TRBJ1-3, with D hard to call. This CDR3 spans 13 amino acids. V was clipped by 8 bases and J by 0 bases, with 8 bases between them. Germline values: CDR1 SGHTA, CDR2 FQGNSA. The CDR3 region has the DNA TGTGCCAGCGCATCGAACTCTGGAAACACCATATATTTT. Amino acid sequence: CASASNSGNTIYF.

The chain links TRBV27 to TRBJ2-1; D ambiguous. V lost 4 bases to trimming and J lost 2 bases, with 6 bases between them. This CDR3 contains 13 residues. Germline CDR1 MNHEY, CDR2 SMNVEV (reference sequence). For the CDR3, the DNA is TGTGCCAGCAGTTCCGTCCCCTACAATGAGCAGTTCTTC. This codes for CASSSVPYNEQFF.

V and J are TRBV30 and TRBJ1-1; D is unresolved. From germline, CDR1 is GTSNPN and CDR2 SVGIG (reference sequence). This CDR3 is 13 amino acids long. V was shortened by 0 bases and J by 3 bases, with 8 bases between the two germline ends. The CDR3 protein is CAWSVEEYTEAFF. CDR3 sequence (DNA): TGTGCCTGGAGTGTTGAGGAGTACACTGAAGCTTTCTTT.

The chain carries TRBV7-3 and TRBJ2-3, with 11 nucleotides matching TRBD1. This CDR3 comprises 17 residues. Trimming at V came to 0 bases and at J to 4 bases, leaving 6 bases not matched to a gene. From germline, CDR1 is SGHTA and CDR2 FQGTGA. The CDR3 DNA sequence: TGTGCCAGCAGCTTAACGGGGACAGGGGGTTTGGCAGATACGCAGTATTTT. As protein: CASSLTGTGGLADTQYF.

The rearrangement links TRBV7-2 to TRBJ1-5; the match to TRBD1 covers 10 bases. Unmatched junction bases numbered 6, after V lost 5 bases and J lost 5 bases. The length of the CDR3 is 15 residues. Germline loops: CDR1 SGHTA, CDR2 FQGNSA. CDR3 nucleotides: TGTGCCAGCAGCCCCGGGGGACAGGGGTATCAGCCCCAGCATTTT. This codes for CASSPGGQGYQPQHF.

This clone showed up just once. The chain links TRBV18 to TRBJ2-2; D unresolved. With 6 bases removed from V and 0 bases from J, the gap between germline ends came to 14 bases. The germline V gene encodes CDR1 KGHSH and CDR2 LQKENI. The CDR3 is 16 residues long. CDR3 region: CASSYTRIANTGELFF. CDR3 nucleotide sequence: TGTGCCAGCTCTTACACGCGGATTGCGAACACCGGGGAGCTGTTTTTT.

The CDR3 DNA is TGTGCCAGTAGTATAGATCGGCGACTAGCGGGGGGTAGCGGGGAGCTGTTTTTT. It translates to CASSIDRRLAGGSGELFF. The rearrangement links TRBV19 to TRBJ2-2; TRBD2 aligns across 13 bases. Per the germline V gene, CDR1 is LNHDA and CDR2 is SQIVND (reference sequence). The CDR3 runs to 18 residues. The V and J ends lost 0 bases and 7 bases, in that order; junction bases with no gene match: 8.

CDR3 sequence: CASSLATGWGRGYTF. DNA for the CDR3: TGTGCCAGCAGCTTAGCGACAGGGTGGGGACGTGGCTACACCTTC. This rearrangement joins TRBV7-2 to TRBJ1-2; 7 bases align to TRBD1. The CDR3 has 15 residues. The V and J ends lost 0 bases and 7 bases, in that order; junction bases with no gene match: 8. CDR1 is SGHTA and CDR2 is FQGNSA in the germline V gene.

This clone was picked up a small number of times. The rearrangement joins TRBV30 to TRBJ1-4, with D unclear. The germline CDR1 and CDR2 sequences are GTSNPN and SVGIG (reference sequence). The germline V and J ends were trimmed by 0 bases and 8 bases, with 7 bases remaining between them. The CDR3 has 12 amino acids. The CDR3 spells CAWSVLREKLFF. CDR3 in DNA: TGTGCCTGGAGTGTACTTCGAGAAAAACTGTTTTTT. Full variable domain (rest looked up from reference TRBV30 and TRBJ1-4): SQTIHQWPATLVQPVGSPLSLECTVEGTSNPNLYWYRQAAGRGLQLLFYSVGIGQISSEVPQNLSASRPQDRQFILSSKKLLLSDSGFYLCAWSVLREKLFFGSGTQLSVL.

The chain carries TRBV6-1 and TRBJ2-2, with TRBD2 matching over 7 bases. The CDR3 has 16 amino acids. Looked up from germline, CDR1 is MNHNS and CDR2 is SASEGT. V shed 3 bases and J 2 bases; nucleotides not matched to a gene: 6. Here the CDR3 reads CASSETSSGNTGELFF. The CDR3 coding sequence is TGTGCCAGCAGTGAGACTAGCAGCGGTAACACCGGGGAGCTGTTTTTT.

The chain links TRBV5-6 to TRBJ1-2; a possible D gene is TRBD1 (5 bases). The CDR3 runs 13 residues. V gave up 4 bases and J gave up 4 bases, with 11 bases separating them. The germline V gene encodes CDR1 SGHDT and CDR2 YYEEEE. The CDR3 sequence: CASSPWDVYGYTF. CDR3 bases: TGTGCCAGCAGCCCCTGGGACGTCTATGGCTACACCTTC.

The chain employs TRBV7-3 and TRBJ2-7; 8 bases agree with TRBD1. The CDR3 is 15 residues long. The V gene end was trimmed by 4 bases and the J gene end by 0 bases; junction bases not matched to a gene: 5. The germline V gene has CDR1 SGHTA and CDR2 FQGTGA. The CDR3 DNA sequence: TGTGCCAGCAGCTCCGCAGGGGGCTCCTCCTACGAGCAGTACTTC. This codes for CASSSAGGSSYEQYF.

The CDR3 coding sequence is TGTGCCAGCAGTTTATGGACAGGGGTTCCCGGGGAGCTGTTTTTT. It codes for CASSLWTGVPGELFF. The V call is TRBV27, the J call TRBJ2-2, with 9 nucleotides matching TRBD1. This CDR3 comprises 15 residues. Germline-derived CDR1 and CDR2 are MNHEY and SMNVEV (reference sequence). V lost 1 base and J lost 6; bases outside the gene matches: 3.

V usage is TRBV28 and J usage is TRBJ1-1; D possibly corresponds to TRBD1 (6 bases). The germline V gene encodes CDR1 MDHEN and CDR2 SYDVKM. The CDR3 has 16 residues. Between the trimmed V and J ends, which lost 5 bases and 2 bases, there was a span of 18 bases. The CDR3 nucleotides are TGTGCCAGCAGTCTAGCGGGACTGGGGGCAAACACTGAAGCTTTCTTT. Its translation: CASSLAGLGANTEAFF.

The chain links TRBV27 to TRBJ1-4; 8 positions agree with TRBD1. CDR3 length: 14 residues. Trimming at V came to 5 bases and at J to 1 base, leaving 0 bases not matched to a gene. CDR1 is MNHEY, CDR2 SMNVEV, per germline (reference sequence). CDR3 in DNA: TGTGCCAGCAGTGGACAGGGAACTAATGAAAAACTGTTTTTT. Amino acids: CASSGQGTNEKLFF.

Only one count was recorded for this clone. The CDR3: CASRVAGISNEQFF. CDR3 sequence (DNA): TGCGCCAGCAGGGTAGCGGGAATCAGCAATGAGCAGTTCTTC. The genes are TRBV5-1 and TRBJ2-1, with 8 nucleotides matching TRBD2. This CDR3 has 14 amino acids. Germline CDR1 and CDR2: SGHRS and YFSETQ. Trimming at V came to 5 bases and at J to 6 bases, leaving 7 bases not matched to a gene.

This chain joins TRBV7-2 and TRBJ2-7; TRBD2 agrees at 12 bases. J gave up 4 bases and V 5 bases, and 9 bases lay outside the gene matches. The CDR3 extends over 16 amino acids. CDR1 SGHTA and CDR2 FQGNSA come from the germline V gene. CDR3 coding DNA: TGTGCCAGCAGCGCCCCCACTAGCGGGAGGCTGTACGAGCAGTACTTC. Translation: CASSAPTSGRLYEQYF. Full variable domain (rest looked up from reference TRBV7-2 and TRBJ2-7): GAGVSQSPSNKVTEKGKDVELRCDPISGHTALYWYRQSLGQGLEFLIYFQGNSAPDKSGLPSDRFSAERTGGSVSTLTIQRTQQEDSAVYLCASSAPTSGRLYEQYFGPGTRLTVT.

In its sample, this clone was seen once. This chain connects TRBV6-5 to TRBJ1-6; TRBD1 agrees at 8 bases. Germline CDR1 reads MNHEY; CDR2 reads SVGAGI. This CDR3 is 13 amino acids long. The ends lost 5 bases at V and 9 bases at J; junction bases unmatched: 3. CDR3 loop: CASSRQGPSPLHF. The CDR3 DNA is TGTGCCAGCAGTCGACAGGGGCCTTCACCCCTCCACTTT.

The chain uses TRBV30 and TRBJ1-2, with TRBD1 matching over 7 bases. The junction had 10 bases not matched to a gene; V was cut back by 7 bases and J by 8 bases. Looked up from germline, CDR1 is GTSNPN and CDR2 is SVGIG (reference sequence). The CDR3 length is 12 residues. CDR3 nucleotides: TGTGCCTCCCAGACAGGGTCGGGCGGCTACACCTTC. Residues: CASQTGSGGYTF.

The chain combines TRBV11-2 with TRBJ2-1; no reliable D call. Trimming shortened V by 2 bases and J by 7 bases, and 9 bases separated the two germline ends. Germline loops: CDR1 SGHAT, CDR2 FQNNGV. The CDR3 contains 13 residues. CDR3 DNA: TGTGCCAGCAGCTTACCAGGTGGTAATGAGCAGTTCTTC. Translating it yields CASSLPGGNEQFF.

CDR3 region: CASSWRGEMNTEAFF. The CDR3 DNA reads as TGTGCCAGCAGTTGGCGGGGGGAAATGAACACTGAAGCTTTCTTT. The chain is built from TRBV5-4 and TRBJ1-1; D possibly corresponds to TRBD1 (5 bases). Trimming took off 5 bases at V and 0 bases at J, with 14 bases between the two ends. The germline V gene encodes CDR1 SGHNT and CDR2 YYREEE (reference sequence). The CDR3 is made up of 15 amino acids. Full variable domain (missing parts from reference TRBV5-4 and TRBJ1-1): ETGVTQSPTHLIKTRGQQVTLRCSSQSGHNTVSWYQQALGQGPQFIFQYYREEENGRGNFPPRFSGLQFPNYSSELNVNALELDDSALYLCASSWRGEMNTEAFFGQGTRLTVV.